The clone carrying this T cell receptor beta chain was observed many times. Its antigen is currently unknown. The data originate from a study of T cells after yellow fever vaccination. Study conclusions and caveats: The secondary response peaked faster, at day 5 versus 15, but was weaker. From the bulk population, abundant clonotypes could contaminate and appear within FACS-sorted repertoires.

V gave up 4 bases and J gave up 5 bases; unmatched junction bases: 11. The germline gives CDR1 SGHRS, CDR2 YFSETQ. The CDR3 covers 17 residues. TCRdb reanalysed the 5' RACE reads using MiXCR and keeps one entry per CDR3 protein. This sample has 300,000 or so distinct CDR3 sequences; almost 4% occur once, and the top ten carry 20% to 25%. The material was PBMCs, obtained 5 days after the yellow fever booster vaccination. V usage is TRBV5-1 and J usage is TRBJ2-2; 10 bases fit TRBD1. This receptor was obtained from a man between 18 and 29 years old who received the YFV17D yellow fever vaccine. The CDR3, as DNA: TGCGCCAGCAGCGTTAACGGACAGGGGGGAAGGACCGGGGAGCTGTTTTTT. Its translation: CASSVNGQGGRTGELFF.